These T cell receptor beta chains were read from a single sample in a study of blood T cells in healthy people across ages. TCRdb fed the 5' RACE reads into MiXCR, producing one record per CDR3 protein. This table holds 550,000 to 600,000 distinct CDR3 sequences, 25% to 30% found once. Specimen: blood. Receptors originate from a woman in her 70s in good health. CDR3s include the opening cysteine and the closing phenylalanine or tryptophan. Each record gives: CDR3 DNA, CDR3 protein, D gene, V gene, J gene, CDR3 length, clone size. D genes are given only for firm matches. Clone size is not always given. Where it is, it says once, few, many or a class for expanded clones.

DNA: TGTGCCAGCAGCCGCCGACAAGGGTCTAGCACAGATACGCAGTATTTT
CDR3: CASSRRQGSSTDTQYF
D: -
V: TRBV4-2
J: TRBJ2-3
length: 16
size: few

DNA: TGTGCCAGCGGCGTAGGTAGCGGGGGGACATACAATGAGCAGTTCTTC
CDR3: CASGVGSGGTYNEQFF
D: TRBD2
V: TRBV9
J: TRBJ2-1
length: 16
size: few

DNA: TGTGCCAGCAGTTTATTAGGAATGCTGAGGGCCTATGGCTACACCTTC
CDR3: CASSLLGMLRAYGYTF
D: -
V: TRBV12-3/TRBV12-4
J: TRBJ1-2
length: 16
size: -

DNA: TGTGCCAGCAGTGAATCCGGCCCCCAGTACTTC
CDR3: CASSESGPQYF
D: -
V: TRBV2
J: TRBJ2-5
length: 11
size: -

DNA: TGTGCCACCAGGTCGGAGCAGCCGAACACTGAAGCTTTCTTT
CDR3: CATRSEQPNTEAFF
D: -
V: TRBV24-1
J: TRBJ1-1
length: 14
size: -

DNA: TGCGCCAGCAGCCAGGGGGGGGGCACAGATACGCGGTATTTT
CDR3: CASSQGGGTDTRYF
D: -
V: TRBV5-1
J: TRBJ2-3
length: 14
size: -

DNA: TGTGCCAGCAGGGCCCGGGGGGACGGGGAGACCCAGTACTTC
CDR3: CASRARGDGETQYF
D: TRBD2
V: TRBV7-2
J: TRBJ2-5
length: 14
size: many

DNA: TGCAGTGCGATACTAGCGGGGGGGCTCGATACGCAGTATTTT
CDR3: CSAILAGGLDTQYF
D: TRBD2
V: TRBV20-1
J: TRBJ2-3
length: 14
size: -

DNA: TGCAGTGCTAGTAGTGCGGGACAGGGAGGTGCCAAAAACATTCAGTACTTC
CDR3: CSASSAGQGGAKNIQYF
D: TRBD1
V: TRBV20-1
J: TRBJ2-4
length: 17
size: -

DNA: TGCGCCAGCGGATATACGGGGAATTCCTACAAGCAGTACTTC
CDR3: CASGYTGNSYKQYF
D: -
V: TRBV5-1
J: TRBJ2-7
length: 14
size: -

DNA: TGTGCCAGCACCACCCTCGGGACTAGCTTGAATACGCAGTATTTT
CDR3: CASTTLGTSLNTQYF
D: TRBD2
V: TRBV6-2/TRBV6-3
J: TRBJ2-3
length: 15
size: -

DNA: TGTGCCAGCAGCTTACAGGGAATGGTCCCCAATGAGCAGTTCTTC
CDR3: CASSLQGMVPNEQFF
D: -
V: TRBV12-3/TRBV12-4
J: TRBJ2-1
length: 15
size: -

DNA: TGTGCCAGCAGATTCCAGGGGGTGCAATACAATGAGCAGTTCTTC
CDR3: CASRFQGVQYNEQFF
D: TRBD1
V: TRBV6-2/TRBV6-3
J: TRBJ2-1
length: 15
size: many

DNA: TGTGCCAGCAGCGTAGGACAGGGGGTTGGTGAAGCTTTCTTT
CDR3: CASSVGQGVGEAFF
D: TRBD1
V: TRBV9
J: TRBJ1-1
length: 14
size: -

DNA: TGCGCCAGCAGCTTGGGACCGGCCCCAGGGAACGAGCAGTACTTC
CDR3: CASSLGPAPGNEQYF
D: -
V: TRBV5-1
J: TRBJ2-7
length: 15
size: -

DNA: TGCGCCAGCAGCTTGAACGGGGGGGCCGGTGAGACCCAGTACTTC
CDR3: CASSLNGGAGETQYF
D: TRBD2
V: TRBV5-1
J: TRBJ2-5
length: 15
size: -

DNA: TGTGCCAGCAGTGACAGGCCCAGGGAGACCCAGTACTTC
CDR3: CASSDRPRETQYF
D: -
V: TRBV6-2/TRBV6-3
J: TRBJ2-5
length: 13
size: few

DNA: TGTGCCAGCATGGAAGGCCCCTGGGAAAAACTGTTTTTT
CDR3: CASMEGPWEKLFF
D: -
V: TRBV2
J: TRBJ1-4
length: 13
size: few

DNA: TGCAGTGCCGCACGTAGGGGCGCGATCGGAGTGAATGAAAAACTGTTTTTT
CDR3: CSAARRGAIGVNEKLFF
D: -
V: TRBV20-1
J: TRBJ1-4
length: 17
size: -

DNA: TGCAGTGCTAGACACAGTCCTGCAACTAATGAAAAACTGTTTTTT
CDR3: CSARHSPATNEKLFF
D: -
V: TRBV20-1
J: TRBJ1-4
length: 15
size: -

DNA: TGTGCCAGTAAAGTAGCGGGAGGGGTCACAGATACGCAGTATTTT
CDR3: CASKVAGGVTDTQYF
D: TRBD2
V: TRBV6-2/TRBV6-3
J: TRBJ2-3
length: 15
size: once

DNA: TGCAGTGCCACGGGGGGGCCGACTGTTTACAATGAGCAGTTCTTC
CDR3: CSATGGPTVYNEQFF
D: TRBD2
V: TRBV20-1
J: TRBJ2-1
length: 15
size: -

DNA: TGTGCCAGCAGCTTGCGGATTGACACCTACACCTTC
CDR3: CASSLRIDTYTF
D: -
V: TRBV5-4
J: TRBJ1-2
length: 12
size: once

DNA: TGTGCCAGTAGTATGGGGGACACCAATTATCAGCCCCAGCATTTT
CDR3: CASSMGDTNYQPQHF
D: -
V: TRBV19
J: TRBJ1-5
length: 15
size: few

DNA: TGTGCCAGCAGTTACTCCATTCCGGGACATATCTCTGGAAACGCCATATATTTT
CDR3: CASSYSIPGHISGNAIYF
D: -
V: TRBV6-5
J: TRBJ1-3
length: 18
size: -

DNA: TGTGCCATCAGTCCAGGGAGCCACACTGACTATGGCTACACCTTC
CDR3: CAISPGSHTDYGYTF
D: -
V: TRBV10-3
J: TRBJ1-2
length: 15
size: -

DNA: TGCGCCAGCAGCTTGGATTCTTGGGGACAGGGGAAATACACCTTC
CDR3: CASSLDSWGQGKYTF
D: TRBD1
V: TRBV5-1
J: TRBJ1-2
length: 15
size: -

DNA: TGTGCCAGCAGCTCCACAGGGTTACAGACCCAGTACTTC
CDR3: CASSSTGLQTQYF
D: -
V: TRBV7-3
J: TRBJ2-5
length: 13
size: -

DNA: TGCAGTGCTAGTCGTCAGGGGCTTAAGTATGGCTACACCTTC
CDR3: CSASRQGLKYGYTF
D: -
V: TRBV20-1
J: TRBJ1-2
length: 14
size: few

DNA: TGTGCCATCGGGACAGGGGGTAGTGAGACCCAGTACTTC
CDR3: CAIGTGGSETQYF
D: TRBD1
V: TRBV10-3
J: TRBJ2-5
length: 13
size: many

DNA: TGCAGTGCTAGAGATCGGCGGGGGGGCATCAATGAGCAGTTCTTC
CDR3: CSARDRRGGINEQFF
D: TRBD2
V: TRBV20-1
J: TRBJ2-1
length: 15
size: -

DNA: TGTGCCAGCAGCAGCATCGGAGGGACTGTCTCCTACAATGAGCAGTTCTTC
CDR3: CASSSIGGTVSYNEQFF
D: -
V: TRBV11-3
J: TRBJ2-1
length: 17
size: few

DNA: TGTGCTAGTGGTTTGGTTTCCGGGACGGCCACTGAAGCTTTCTTT
CDR3: CASGLVSGTATEAFF
D: -
V: TRBV12-5
J: TRBJ1-1
length: 15
size: -

DNA: TGTGCCAGCAGCTTAGTCTGGCAGGGTGACGAGCAGTACTTC
CDR3: CASSLVWQGDEQYF
D: -
V: TRBV13
J: TRBJ2-7
length: 14
size: -

DNA: TGTGCCAGCAGTAGCTCGGGGTTCGGATCGAGCAATCAGCCCCAGCATTTT
CDR3: CASSSSGFGSSNQPQHF
D: -
V: TRBV6-5
J: TRBJ1-5
length: 17
size: -

DNA: TGTGCCAGCAGTTTTCTTACTGGGAACTATGGCTACACCTTC
CDR3: CASSFLTGNYGYTF
D: -
V: TRBV12-3/TRBV12-4
J: TRBJ1-2
length: 14
size: many

DNA: TGCGCCAGCAGCTTGACGGGACAGGGTATGTGGGAGACCCAGTACTTC
CDR3: CASSLTGQGMWETQYF
D: TRBD1
V: TRBV5-1
J: TRBJ2-5
length: 16
size: few

DNA: TGTACCAGCAGCGCAAAGGGGGCTAAGGATGAACTGTTTTTT
CDR3: CTSSAKGAKDELFF
D: TRBD1
V: TRBV9
J: TRBJ1-4
length: 14
size: few

DNA: TGTGCCAGCAGCCCCCCTAGGAGCGGGGGGGCCATAAAGACCCGGTACTTC
CDR3: CASSPPRSGGAIKTRYF
D: TRBD2
V: TRBV7-2
J: TRBJ2-1
length: 17
size: few

DNA: TGTGCCAGCGGGGTGGTGAACACTGAAGCTTTCTTT
CDR3: CASGVVNTEAFF
D: -
V: TRBV6-5
J: TRBJ1-1
length: 12
size: -

DNA: TGCAGCGTTGGGGGGGGGCCAGCCAAAAACATTCAGTACTTC
CDR3: CSVGGGPAKNIQYF
D: -
V: TRBV29-1
J: TRBJ2-4
length: 14
size: few

DNA: TGTGCCAGCAGACCCGACATCTCCTACGAGCAGTACTTC
CDR3: CASRPDISYEQYF
D: -
V: TRBV6-2/TRBV6-3
J: TRBJ2-7
length: 13
size: -

DNA: TGTGCCAGCAGCCCCGGCCTCGAGGATACCGGGGAGCTGTTTTTT
CDR3: CASSPGLEDTGELFF
D: -
V: TRBV21-1
J: TRBJ2-2
length: 15
size: few

DNA: TGTGCCAGCAGTAGACTAGCGGCCGGCTCTAGCACAGATACGCAGTATTTT
CDR3: CASSRLAAGSSTDTQYF
D: TRBD2
V: TRBV7-2
J: TRBJ2-3
length: 17
size: -

DNA: TGTGCCAGCAGCTTAGGGCGATTGGACACCATATATTTT
CDR3: CASSLGRLDTIYF
D: -
V: TRBV7-2
J: TRBJ1-3
length: 13
size: -

DNA: TGTGCCAGCAGCTTCGCGGGGACCTACGAGCAGTACTTC
CDR3: CASSFAGTYEQYF
D: -
V: TRBV11-1
J: TRBJ2-7
length: 13
size: few

DNA: TGTGCCAGCAGCGTAGGAGGGACAGGGGCCTACGAGCAGTACTTC
CDR3: CASSVGGTGAYEQYF
D: TRBD1
V: TRBV9
J: TRBJ2-7
length: 15
size: -

DNA: TGTGCCAGCAGCGCACAGGGGAGTGGCTACACCTTC
CDR3: CASSAQGSGYTF
D: TRBD1
V: TRBV5-4
J: TRBJ1-2
length: 12
size: -

DNA: TGTGCCAGCAGCAACGGACTACCCGGGGAGCTGTTTTTT
CDR3: CASSNGLPGELFF
D: -
V: TRBV3-1
J: TRBJ2-2
length: 13
size: -

DNA: TGCAGTGCCCTTTTTCGGTACAATGAGCAGTTCTTC
CDR3: CSALFRYNEQFF
D: -
V: TRBV20-1
J: TRBJ2-1
length: 12
size: -

DNA: TGCGCCAGCAGCCAAGATGTTCAGGGCGGGGAGACCCAGTACTTC
CDR3: CASSQDVQGGETQYF
D: -
V: TRBV4-3
J: TRBJ2-5
length: 15
size: -

DNA: TGTGCCAGCAGTCCTTTGGGACAGGGAGCTTTCTTT
CDR3: CASSPLGQGAFF
D: TRBD1
V: TRBV12-3/TRBV12-4
J: TRBJ1-1
length: 12
size: -

DNA: TGCAGTGCTAGGCCCCCGGGACAGGGTTCGGGAAACACCATATATTTT
CDR3: CSARPPGQGSGNTIYF
D: TRBD1
V: TRBV20-1
J: TRBJ1-3
length: 16
size: few

DNA: TGCGCCAGCGAAGTGGGGTCCAACACCGGGGCGCTGTTTTTT
CDR3: CASEVGSNTGALFF
D: -
V: TRBV5-1
J: TRBJ2-2
length: 14
size: -

DNA: TGTGCCCGGAGTGTAAAGGGCTCTGGAGAGACCCAGTACTTC
CDR3: CARSVKGSGETQYF
D: -
V: TRBV30
J: TRBJ2-5
length: 14
size: few

DNA: TGCGCCAGCAGCGATGGGACAGCGAGGGAGACCCAGTACTTC
CDR3: CASSDGTARETQYF
D: TRBD1
V: TRBV5-1
J: TRBJ2-5
length: 14
size: -

DNA: TGTGCCATCAGTGAGTCGATAGGGGGGAACTATGGCTACACCTTC
CDR3: CAISESIGGNYGYTF
D: -
V: TRBV10-3
J: TRBJ1-2
length: 15
size: -